This paragraph reports one T cell receptor beta chain. The sample is drawn from a study of beta chain features in type 1 diabetes. Sequencing targeted expressed TCRB transcripts, as all isolated RNA had been reverse transcribed. The data were produced by immunoSEQ multiplex PCR, yet TCRdb's version contains in-frame clones alone and is incomplete. The sample shows hundreds of thousands of clones, about 14% of them seen only once. The CDR3 runs to 19 residues. V lost 6 bases to trimming and J lost 4 bases; unmatched junction nucleotides: 21. Germline assignment: CDR1 SNHLY and CDR2 FYNNEI. This TCR was recovered from a young man in good health. The specimen sequenced was naive CD4+ T cells from blood. This chain connects TRBV2 to TRBJ2-1, with 7 bases identical to TRBD2. The CDR3 DNA follows: TGTGCCAGCAGGACCCCCTTGTTGCGGGAGCAGAACCTTTACAATGAGCAGTTCTTC. It translates to CASRTPLLREQNLYNEQFF.